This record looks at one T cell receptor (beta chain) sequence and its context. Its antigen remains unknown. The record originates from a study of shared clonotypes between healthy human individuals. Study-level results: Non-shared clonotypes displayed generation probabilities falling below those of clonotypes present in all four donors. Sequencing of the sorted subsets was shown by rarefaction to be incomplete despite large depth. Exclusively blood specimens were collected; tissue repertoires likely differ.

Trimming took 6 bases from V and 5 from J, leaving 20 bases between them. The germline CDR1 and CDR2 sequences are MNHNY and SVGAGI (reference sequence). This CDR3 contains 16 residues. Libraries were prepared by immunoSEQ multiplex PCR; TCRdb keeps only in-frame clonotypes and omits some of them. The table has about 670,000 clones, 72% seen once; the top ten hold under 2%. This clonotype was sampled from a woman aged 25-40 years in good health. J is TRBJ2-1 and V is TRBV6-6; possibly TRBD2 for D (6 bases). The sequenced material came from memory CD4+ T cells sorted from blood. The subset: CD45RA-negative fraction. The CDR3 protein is CASRRRGRERNNEQFF. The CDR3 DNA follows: TGTGCCAGCAGACGGAGGGGACGGGAGAGAAACAATGAGCAGTTCTTC.